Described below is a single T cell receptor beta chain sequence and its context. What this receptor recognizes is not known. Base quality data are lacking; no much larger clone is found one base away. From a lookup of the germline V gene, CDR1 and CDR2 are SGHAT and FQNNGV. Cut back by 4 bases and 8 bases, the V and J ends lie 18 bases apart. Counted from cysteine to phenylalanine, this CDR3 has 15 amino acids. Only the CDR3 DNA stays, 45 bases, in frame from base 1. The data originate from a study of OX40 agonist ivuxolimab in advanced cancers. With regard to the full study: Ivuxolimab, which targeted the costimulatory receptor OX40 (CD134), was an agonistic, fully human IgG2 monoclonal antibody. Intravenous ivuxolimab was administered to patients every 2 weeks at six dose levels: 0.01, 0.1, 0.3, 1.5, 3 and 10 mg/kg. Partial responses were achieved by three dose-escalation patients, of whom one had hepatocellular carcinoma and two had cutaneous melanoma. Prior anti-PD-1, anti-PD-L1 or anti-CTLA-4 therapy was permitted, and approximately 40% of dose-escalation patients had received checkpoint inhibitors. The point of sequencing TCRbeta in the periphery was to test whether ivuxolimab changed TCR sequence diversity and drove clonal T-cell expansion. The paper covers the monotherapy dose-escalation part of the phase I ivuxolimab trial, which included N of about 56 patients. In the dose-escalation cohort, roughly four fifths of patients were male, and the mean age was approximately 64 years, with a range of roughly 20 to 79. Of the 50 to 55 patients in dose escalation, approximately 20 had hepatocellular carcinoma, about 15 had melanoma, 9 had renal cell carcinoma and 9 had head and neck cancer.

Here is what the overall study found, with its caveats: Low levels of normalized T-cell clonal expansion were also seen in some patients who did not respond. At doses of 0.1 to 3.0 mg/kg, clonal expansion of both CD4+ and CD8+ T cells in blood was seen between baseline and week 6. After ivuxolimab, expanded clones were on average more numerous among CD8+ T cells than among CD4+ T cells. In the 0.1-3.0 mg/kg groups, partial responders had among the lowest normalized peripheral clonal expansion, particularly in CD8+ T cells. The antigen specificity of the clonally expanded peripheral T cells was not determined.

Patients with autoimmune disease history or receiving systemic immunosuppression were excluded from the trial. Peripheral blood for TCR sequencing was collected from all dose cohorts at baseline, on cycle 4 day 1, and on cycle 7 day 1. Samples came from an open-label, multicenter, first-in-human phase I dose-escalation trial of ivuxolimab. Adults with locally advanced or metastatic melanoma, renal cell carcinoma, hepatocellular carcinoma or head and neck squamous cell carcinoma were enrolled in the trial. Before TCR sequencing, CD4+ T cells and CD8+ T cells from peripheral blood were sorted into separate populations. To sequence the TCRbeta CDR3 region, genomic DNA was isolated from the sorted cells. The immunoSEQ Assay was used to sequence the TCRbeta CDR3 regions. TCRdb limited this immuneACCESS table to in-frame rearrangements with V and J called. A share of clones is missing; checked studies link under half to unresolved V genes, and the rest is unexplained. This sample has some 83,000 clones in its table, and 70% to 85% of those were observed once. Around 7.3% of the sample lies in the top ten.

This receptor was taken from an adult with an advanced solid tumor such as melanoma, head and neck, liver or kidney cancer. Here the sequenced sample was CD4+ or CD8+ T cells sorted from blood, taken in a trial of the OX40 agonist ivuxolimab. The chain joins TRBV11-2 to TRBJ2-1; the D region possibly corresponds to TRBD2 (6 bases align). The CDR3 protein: CASSSRDSNTHEQFF. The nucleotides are TGTGCCAGCAGCTCCCGGGACTCGAACACGCATGAGCAGTTCTTC. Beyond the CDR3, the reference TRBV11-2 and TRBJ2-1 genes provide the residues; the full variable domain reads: EAGVAQSPRYKIIEKRQSVAFWCNPISGHATLYWYQQILGQGPKLLIQFQNNGVVDDSQLPKDRFSAERLKGVDSTLKIQPAKLEDSAVYLCASSSRDSNTHEQFFGPGTRLTVL.